This T cell receptor (beta chain) was retrieved from a study of monozygotic twins with inflammatory bowel disease. Study results and caveats: Repertoire similarity did not differ between concordant and discordant twins, perhaps due to limited power. Researchers report that IBD patients shared fewer clonotypes with others than healthy twins, especially amid disease activity.

The RNA usage for each TCR library was about 3.5 ug of total RNA. Molecular identifiers with 6-nucleotide sample barcodes were added during cDNA synthesis via template switching. From the 5' RACE reads, TCRdb lists one entry per CDR3 protein and no DNA. Across around 380,000 distinct CDR3 sequences, the top ten clones capture approximately 2.3% of the sample. CDR3 length: 18 amino acids. Germline V CDR1 and CDR2: DFQATT, SNEGSKA (reference sequence). As concerns this clonotype: Its antigen remains unidentified.

The V gene is TRBV20-1, the J gene TRBJ2-5; there is no DNA to check the TCRdb D call of TRBD2. The source material was blood. This clonotype was obtained from a human donor with ulcerative colitis or Crohn's disease, or a healthy co-twin of an affected twin (not recorded which). The CDR3 is CSALEGLTSGARRETQYF.